The 7 T cell receptor beta chains below were found in one sample sequenced in a study of T-cell memory formation after mild COVID-19. From the 5' RACE reads, TCRdb called clonotypes with MiXCR, one entry per CDR3 protein. The data show about 340,000 distinct CDR3 sequences, roughly 13% seen once. Sequencing used PBMCs or a T cell subset sorted from them (not recorded which). These receptors all stem from a man between 18 and 35 years old who had mild COVID-19 (a few samples of this study predate the infection). Cell type and time point are not known.

A few counts support this clonotype. The rearrangement uses TRBV4-3 and TRBJ2-3, with TRBD2 matching over 9 bases. The length of the CDR3 is 20 residues. Germline loops: CDR1 LGHNA, CDR2 YSLEER. V lost 0 bases and J lost 0; bases outside the gene matches: 13. CDR3 bases: TGCGCCAGCAGCCAAGAGCGGGCCAGCGGGGGGCCCTTTAGCACAGATACGCAGTATTTT. Protein product: CASSQERASGGPFSTDTQYF.

This clonotype was detected only a few times. The V gene is TRBV6-5, the J gene TRBJ1-1; perhaps TRBD1 as D (6 bases). The CDR3 totals 17 residues. Trimming cost V 0 bases and J 2 bases, with 16 bases left between them. CDR1 and CDR2 (germline): MNHEY, SVGAGI. The CDR3 DNA sequence: TGTGCCAGCAGTTACTCGTTGCAGCGGGGGGCAAACACTGAAGCTTTCTTT. It specifies CASSYSLQRGANTEAFF.

Note on this clonotype: A junction end diverges from the germline sequence, so it may reflect a read error. J is TRBJ2-7 and V is TRBV7-8, with 9 bases lining up with TRBD1. CDR1 is SGHVS and CDR2 is FQNEAQ in the germline V gene. The CDR3 runs 17 residues. The CDR3 region is CASSASPGQGKGYEKYF. As DNA, the CDR3 is TGTGCCAGCAGCGCTAGTCCGGGACAGGGAAAAGGCTACGAGAAGTACTTC.

This chain uses TRBV7-2 with TRBJ2-1, with D possibly being TRBD1 (5 bases). The CDR3 consists of 13 residues. CDR1 is SGHTA and CDR2 is FQGNSA in the germline V gene. Trimming took off 1 base at V and 9 bases at J, with 10 bases between the two ends. In nucleotides, the CDR3 is TGTGCCAGCAGCTTAGGGTCAGGGTTTGAGCAGTTCTTC. Translating it yields CASSLGSGFEQFF. Drawing the rest from reference TRBV7-2 and TRBJ2-1, the complete variable domain is GAGVSQSPSNKVTEKGKDVELRCDPISGHTALYWYRQSLGQGLEFLIYFQGNSAPDKSGLPSDRFSAERTGGSVSTLTIQRTQQEDSAVYLCASSLGSGFEQFFGPGTRLTVL.

The rearrangement uses TRBV7-9 and TRBJ1-1, with D perhaps matching TRBD1 (5 bases). The ends were cut back, 5 bases at V and 3 bases at J, with 10 bases in the middle. This CDR3 comprises 13 residues. Germline V gives CDR1 SEHNR, CDR2 FQNEAQ (reference sequence). CDR3 residues: CASSGGFDTEAFF. The CDR3 region has the DNA TGTGCCAGCAGCGGGGGTTTCGACACTGAAGCTTTCTTT.

This chain uses TRBV29-1 with TRBJ2-3; TRBD2 agrees at 8 bases. After removal of 3 bases from V and 5 bases from J, the junction contained 7 bases not matched to a gene. Looked up from germline, CDR1 is SQVTM and CDR2 is ANQGSEA. The CDR3 spans 14 residues. CDR3 loop: CSVDGTGGQDTQYF. The CDR3 bases are TGCAGCGTTGATGGGACGGGGGGGCAAGATACGCAGTATTTT.

The chain combines TRBV5-1 with TRBJ1-4, with D tentatively TRBD1 (5 bases). This CDR3 has 15 amino acids. Germline V gene data show CDR1 as SGHRS and CDR2 as YFSETQ. V lost 4 bases and J 3 bases, leaving 13 bases between the germline ends. In DNA form, the CDR3 reads TGCGCCAGCAGCCTTGGGACGTCTCCTAATGAAAAACTGTTTTTT. This gives the protein CASSLGTSPNEKLFF.